The rows below give T cell receptor beta chains drawn from one sample of a study of T cells expressing NK-cell markers. TCRdb re-called the 5' RACE reads and gives one entry per CDR3 protein, without DNA. The table lists hundreds of thousands of distinct CDR3 sequences. The sample comprised blood T cells: a sorted CD56 or NKG2C T cell subset, CD4+ or CD8+ T cells, or bulk PBMC T cells (not recorded which). These receptors were obtained from a woman between 18 and 70 years old in good health. The CDR3 runs from the conserved cysteine through the conserved F or W. Fields, in order: CDR3 protein, J gene, V gene.

CDR3: CASSLKGDTEAFF; J: TRBJ1-1; V: TRBV7-6
CDR3: CAWSQGSPLHF; J: TRBJ1-6; V: TRBV30
CDR3: CATSRGWDTGANVLTF; J: TRBJ2-6; V: TRBV15
CDR3: CSASVLDSSEAFF; J: TRBJ1-1; V: TRBV20-1
CDR3: CASSEERAAYVGEQYF; J: TRBJ2-7; V: TRBV6-1
CDR3: CASSLGVLAKNIQYF; J: TRBJ2-4; V: TRBV7-2
CDR3: CASSLVKDSPLHF; J: TRBJ1-6; V: TRBV5-5
CDR3: CASSLAGGFIGLNTEAFF; J: TRBJ1-1; V: TRBV5-6
CDR3: CSVSGTRDTQYF; J: TRBJ2-3; V: TRBV29-1
CDR3: CASSQVAGDTEAFF; J: TRBJ1-1; V: TRBV4-3
CDR3: CASSQGARTSAYNEQFF; J: TRBJ2-1; V: TRBV4-2
CDR3: CASSPGTGGNEQYF; J: TRBJ2-7; V: TRBV27
CDR3: CASSALGGGYEQFF; J: TRBJ2-1; V: TRBV6-1
CDR3: CASSWAGKTYEQYF; J: TRBJ2-7; V: TRBV12-3/TRBV12-4
CDR3: CASSLDLFAGGPTNEQFF; J: TRBJ2-1; V: TRBV5-4
CDR3: CASTTGTTAGEQFF; J: TRBJ2-1; V: TRBV12-3/TRBV12-4
CDR3: CSGGGGAGSYNEQFF; J: TRBJ2-1; V: TRBV29-1
CDR3: CASTSLPGASSPLHF; J: TRBJ1-6; V: TRBV6-2/TRBV6-3